This T cell receptor beta chain stems from a study of blood T cell repertoires in COVID-19. Study-wide background: Samples representing acute and convalescent COVID-19 were sourced from the United States, Italy and Spain.

The CDR3 sequence is 13 residues long. V shed 3 bases, J shed 4 bases, and the junction held 3 bases outside the gene matches. Germline assignment: CDR1 DFQATT and CDR2 SNEGSKA (reference sequence). In the original analysis: Nucleated cell counts were estimated from reference gene primer amplification. Libraries were prepared by immunoSEQ multiplex PCR; TCRdb keeps only in-frame clonotypes and omits some of them. V and J calls and clone size come straight from that table; D and trimming were deduced from the DNA. The sample carries about 140,000 clones, around 90% recorded once. The receptor's source is a human donor with COVID-19, enrolled during active disease. The donor label of this sample is uncertain. V usage is TRBV20-1 and J usage is TRBJ2-7, with 10 bases aligning to TRBD2. Sequencing input: peripheral blood. DNA for the CDR3: TGCAGTGCTAGTAAAGCGGGAGGGTACGAGCAGTACTTC. Translation gives CSASKAGGYEQYF.